What follows is one T cell receptor (beta chain) and its context. This sample is drawn from a study of blood T cell repertoires in COVID-19. Study at large: COVID-19 samples from acute and convalescent phases originated in the United States, Italy and Spain. In each case, the material was cDNA or gDNA derived from T cells, B-cell-depleted T cells, or PBMCs.

Authors' data handling: Amplification with reference gene primers provided the estimates of nucleated cell counts. Repertoires were generated with immunoSEQ multiplex PCR, while TCRdb's copy carries only in-frame clones and drops some. V, J and clone size were drawn from that table, and D and trimming were deduced from the DNA. The top ten hold 3.8% of the sample, which has 88,000 or so clones, 65% to 90% seen once. The receptor's source is a man in his 60s with acute or convalescent COVID-19. Sequenced input: peripheral blood.

The CDR3 loop reads CASGTGGGASDTQYF. The DNA of the CDR3 is TGTGCCAGCGGCACCGGAGGGGGGGCCTCAGATACGCAGTATTTT. The chain has TRBV9 and TRBJ2-3; a weak D match, TRBD2 (7 bases). CDR1 is SGDLS, CDR2 YYNGEE, per germline. The CDR3 extends over 15 amino acids. Trimming removed 7 bases from V and 4 bases from J, with 19 bases in between.